Here is one T cell receptor beta chain with its context. The source of the sample is a study of shared clonotypes between healthy human individuals. This CDR3 is 13 amino acids long. Germline V gene lookup returns CDR1 SQVTM and CDR2 ANQGSEA. The V gene lost 5 bases and the J gene lost 2 bases, with 7 bases spanning the gap. Assay: immunoSEQ multiplex PCR; the TCRdb copy retains only in-frame clones and omits some. The top ten hold roughly 1.4% of the sample, which has 850,000 to 1,200,000 clones, approximately 76% seen once. The receptor was isolated from a man between 18 and 29 years old in good health. The J gene is TRBJ2-6, the V gene TRBV29-1; D perhaps matches TRBD1 (5 bases). Sequenced material: memory CD4+ T cells sorted from blood. Subset specified: CD45RA-negative fraction. This chain's CDR3 is CSVKTAGANVLTF. The CDR3 DNA follows: TGCAGCGTTAAGACAGCTGGGGCCAACGTCCTGACTTTC.